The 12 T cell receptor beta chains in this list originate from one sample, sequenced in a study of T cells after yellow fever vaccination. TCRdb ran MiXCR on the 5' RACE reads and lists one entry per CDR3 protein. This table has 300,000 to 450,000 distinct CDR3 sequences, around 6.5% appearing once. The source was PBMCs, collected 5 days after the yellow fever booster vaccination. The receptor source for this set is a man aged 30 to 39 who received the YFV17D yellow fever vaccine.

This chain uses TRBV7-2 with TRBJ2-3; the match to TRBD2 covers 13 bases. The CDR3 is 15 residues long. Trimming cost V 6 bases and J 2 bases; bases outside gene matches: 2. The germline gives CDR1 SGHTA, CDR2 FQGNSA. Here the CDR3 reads CASRLAGGFTDTQYF. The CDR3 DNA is TGTGCCAGCAGACTAGCGGGGGGGTTCACAGATACGCAGTATTTT.

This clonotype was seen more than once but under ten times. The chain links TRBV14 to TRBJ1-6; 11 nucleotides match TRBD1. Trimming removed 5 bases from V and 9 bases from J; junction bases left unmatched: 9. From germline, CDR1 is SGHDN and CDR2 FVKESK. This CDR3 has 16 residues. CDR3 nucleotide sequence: TGTGCCAGCAGCACCTCAATGGACAGGGGGCTTTCACCCCTCCACTTT. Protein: CASSTSMDRGLSPLHF.

Here the CDR3 DNA reads TGTGCCAGCAGTTACTCGGCGGGAGGAAGGCCCTACGAGCAGTACTTC. As protein: CASSYSAGGRPYEQYF. V and J are TRBV6-5 and TRBJ2-7, with TRBD2 matching 8 bases. The CDR3 totals 16 residues. After removal of 0 bases from V and 2 bases from J, the junction contained 6 bases not matched to a gene. Germline V gene lookup returns CDR1 MNHEY and CDR2 SVGAGI.

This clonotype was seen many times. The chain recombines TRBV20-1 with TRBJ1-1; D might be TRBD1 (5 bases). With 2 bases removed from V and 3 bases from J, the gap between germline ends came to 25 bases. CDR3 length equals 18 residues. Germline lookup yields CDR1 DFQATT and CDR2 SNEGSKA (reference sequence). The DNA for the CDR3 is TGCAGTGCTAGACGGGGGGATCGGACGGGAAATGGGGACACTGAAGCTTTCTTT. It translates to CSARRGDRTGNGDTEAFF.

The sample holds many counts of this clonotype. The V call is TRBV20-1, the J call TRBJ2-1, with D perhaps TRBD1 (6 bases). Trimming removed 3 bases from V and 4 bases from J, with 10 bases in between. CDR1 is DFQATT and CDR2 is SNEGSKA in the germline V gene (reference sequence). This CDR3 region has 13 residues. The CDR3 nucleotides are TGCAGTGCTAGCCAAACAGGGTACAATGAGCAGTTCTTC. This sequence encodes CSASQTGYNEQFF.

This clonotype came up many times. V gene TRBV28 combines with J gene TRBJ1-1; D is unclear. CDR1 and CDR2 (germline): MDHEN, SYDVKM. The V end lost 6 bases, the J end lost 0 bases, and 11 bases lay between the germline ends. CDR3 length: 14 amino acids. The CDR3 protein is CASSRPSLNTEAFF. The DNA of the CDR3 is TGTGCCAGCAGCCGACCCTCACTGAACACTGAAGCTTTCTTT.

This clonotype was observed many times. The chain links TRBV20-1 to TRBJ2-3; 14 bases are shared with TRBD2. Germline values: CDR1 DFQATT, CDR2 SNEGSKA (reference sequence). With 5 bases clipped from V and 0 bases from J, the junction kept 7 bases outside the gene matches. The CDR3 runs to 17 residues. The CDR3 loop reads CSAAGTSGSPSTDTQYF. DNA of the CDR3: TGCAGTGCTGCCGGGACTAGCGGGAGCCCTAGCACAGATACGCAGTATTTT.

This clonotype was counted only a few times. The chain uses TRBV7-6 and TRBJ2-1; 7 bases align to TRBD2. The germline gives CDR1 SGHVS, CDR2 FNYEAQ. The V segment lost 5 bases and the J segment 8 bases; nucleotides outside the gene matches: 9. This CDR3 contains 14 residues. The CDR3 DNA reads TGTGCCAGCAGCCCCACGGCGGGGGTCGATGAGCAGTTCTTC. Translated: CASSPTAGVDEQFF.

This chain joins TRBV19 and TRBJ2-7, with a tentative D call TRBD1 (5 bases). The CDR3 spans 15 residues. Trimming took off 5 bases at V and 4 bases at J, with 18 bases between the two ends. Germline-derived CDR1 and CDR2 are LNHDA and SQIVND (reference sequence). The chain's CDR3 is CASSDSSGSRYEQYF. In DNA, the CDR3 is TGTGCCAGTAGTGACAGTTCGGGCAGCAGATACGAGCAGTACTTC. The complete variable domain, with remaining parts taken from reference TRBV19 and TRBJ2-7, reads DGGITQSPKYLFRKEGQNVTLSCEQNLNHDAMYWYRQDPGQGLRLIYYSQIVNDFQKGDIAEGYSVSREKKESFPLTVTSAQKNPTAFYLCASSDSSGSRYEQYFGPGTRLTVT.

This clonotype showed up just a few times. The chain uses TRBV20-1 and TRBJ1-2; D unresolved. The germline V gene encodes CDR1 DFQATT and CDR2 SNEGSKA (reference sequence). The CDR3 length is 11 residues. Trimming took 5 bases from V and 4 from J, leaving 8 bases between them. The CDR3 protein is CSAPTPYGYTF. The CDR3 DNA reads TGCAGTGCTCCGACGCCCTATGGCTACACCTTC.

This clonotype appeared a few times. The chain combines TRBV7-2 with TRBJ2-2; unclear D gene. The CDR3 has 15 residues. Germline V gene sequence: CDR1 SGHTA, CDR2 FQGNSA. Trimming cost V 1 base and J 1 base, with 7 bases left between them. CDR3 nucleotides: TGTGCCAGCAGCTTAGGGCACAAGAACACCGGGGAGCTGTTTTTT. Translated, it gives CASSLGHKNTGELFF.

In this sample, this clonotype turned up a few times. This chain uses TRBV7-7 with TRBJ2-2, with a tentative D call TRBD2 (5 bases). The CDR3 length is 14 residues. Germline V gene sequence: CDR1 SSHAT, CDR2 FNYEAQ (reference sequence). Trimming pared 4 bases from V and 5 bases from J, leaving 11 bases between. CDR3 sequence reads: CASSSPSGTGELFF. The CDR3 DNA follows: TGTGCCAGCAGCTCCCCTTCGGGGACCGGGGAGCTGTTTTTT.